This TCR beta chain appears in the sequencing data of a study of T cell clones after liver transplantation. The V and J ends lost 4 bases and 4 bases respectively, with 14 bases between them. Germline V CDR1 and CDR2: SNHLY, FYNNEI. The length of the CDR3 is 15 residues. Some clones are missing from TCRdb's copy, which holds only in-frame ones; the method was immunoSEQ multiplex PCR. This sample carries roughly 100,000 clones, about 88% of them seen once, and the ten largest clones take less than 3%. The gene calls are TRBV2 and TRBJ1-5; possibly TRBD1 for D (5 bases). This receptor was identified in a human patient who received a liver transplant. These T cells may partly come from the graft donor. Sequencing was performed on CD4+ T cells from blood, taken roughly 50 months after liver transplant. This chain's CDR3 is CASSAGQGANQPQHF. The DNA for the CDR3 is TGTGCCAGCAGTGCCGGGCAGGGAGCAAATCAGCCCCAGCATTTT.